The 27 T cell receptor beta chains given below trace back to one sample, sequenced in a study of PD-L1 blockade in urothelial cancer. The protocol was immunoSEQ multiplex PCR, while the TCRdb copy is restricted to in-frame clones and leaves out a portion. In the table there are 2,000 or so clones, approximately 34% of which are singletons. Sequenced here: tumor tissue, sampled before atezolizumab (anti-PD-L1) treatment. The source of these receptors is a man aged 50-59 years with urothelial cancer.

A single count supports this clone. This sequence joins TRBV14 and TRBJ1-4; D perhaps matches TRBD1 (6 bases). Germline lookup yields CDR1 SGHDN and CDR2 FVKESK. The CDR3 is made up of 16 amino acids. V was shortened by 4 bases and J by 7 bases, with 19 bases between the two germline ends. The CDR3 region has the DNA TGTGCCAGCAGCCCGGCCGTGGGACAAAGGCTTGAAAAACTGTTTTTT. Translation gives CASSPAVGQRLEKLFF.

The rearrangement links TRBV30 to TRBJ2-5; D gene unclear. The germline gives CDR1 GTSNPN, CDR2 SVGIG (reference sequence). This CDR3 comprises 12 residues. With 1 base removed from V and 4 bases from J, the gap between germline ends came to 7 bases. The chain's CDR3 is CAWSATLETQYF. CDR3 nucleotide sequence: TGTGCCTGGAGTGCAACGCTAGAGACCCAGTACTTC.

The J gene is TRBJ1-4, the V gene TRBV15; D might be TRBD1 (6 bases). The CDR3 runs to 15 residues. The V and J ends lost 4 bases and 6 bases respectively, with 15 bases between them. Germline-derived CDR1 and CDR2 are LNHNV and YYDKDF (reference sequence). CDR3 sequence reads: CATSKSRGSDEKLFF. The CDR3 DNA is TGTGCCACCAGCAAGAGCAGGGGCAGCGATGAAAAACTGTTTTTT.

This sequence joins TRBV19 and TRBJ2-5, with 9 nucleotides matching TRBD2. The length of the CDR3 is 15 residues. Germline V gene data show CDR1 as LNHDA and CDR2 as SQIVND (reference sequence). V trimming: 5 bases; J trimming: 1 base; junction bases outside the gene matches: 5. The CDR3 protein is CASSPLAGSQETQYF. The CDR3 DNA sequence: TGTGCCAGTAGTCCCCTAGCGGGATCCCAAGAGACCCAGTACTTC.

This clone appeared a few times. The chain joins TRBV28 to TRBJ1-2; TRBD1 is a possible D gene (6 bases). V was shortened by 7 bases and J by 8 bases, with 17 bases between the two germline ends. The CDR3 contains 13 residues. Germline loops: CDR1 MDHEN, CDR2 SYDVKM. CDR3 amino acids: CASTVGHRVGYTF. CDR3 bases: TGTGCCAGCACCGTGGGCCACAGGGTGGGCTACACCTTC.

V and J are TRBV18 and TRBJ2-7; perhaps TRBD2 as D (5 bases). Germline V lookup: CDR1 KGHSH, CDR2 LQKENI. The V end was cut by 3 bases, the J end by 1 base, with 7 bases between. This CDR3 comprises 13 residues. DNA of the CDR3: TGTGCCAGCTCACCTCTAGCATCCTACGAGCAGTACTTC. Its protein is CASSPLASYEQYF. Full variable domain (missing parts from reference TRBV18 and TRBJ2-7): NAGVMQNPRHLVRRRGQEARLRCSPMKGHSHVYWYRQLPEEGLKFMVYLQKENIIDESGMPKERFSAEFPKEGPSILRIQQVVRGDSAAYFCASSPLASYEQYFGPGTRLTVT.

The chain couples TRBV30 to TRBJ1-1; possible D gene TRBD1, 5 bases. The CDR3 consists of 13 residues. Trimming stripped 3 bases from V and 5 bases from J, with 13 bases between. Germline V CDR1 and CDR2: GTSNPN, SVGIG (reference sequence). CDR3 in amino acids: CAWRKGSQTEAFF. The CDR3 nucleotides read TGTGCCTGGAGGAAGGGGTCTCAGACTGAAGCTTTCTTT. Full variable domain (outside the CDR3, taken from reference TRBV30 and TRBJ1-1): SQTIHQWPATLVQPVGSPLSLECTVEGTSNPNLYWYRQAAGRGLQLLFYSVGIGQISSEVPQNLSASRPQDRQFILSSKKLLLSDSGFYLCAWRKGSQTEAFFGQGTRLTVV.

The chain couples TRBV5-1 to TRBJ1-3; D is possibly TRBD1 (5 bases). CDR1 is SGHRS and CDR2 is YFSETQ in the germline V gene. V lost 2 bases and J lost 4, with 10 bases in between. The CDR3 runs 14 residues. The CDR3 region has the DNA TGCGCCAGCAGCTTCGAGGGGTCGGGAAACACCATATATTTT. Translation: CASSFEGSGNTIYF.

In its sample, this clone is medium-sized. The J gene is TRBJ2-7, the V gene TRBV6-8; 10 bases agree with TRBD2. This CDR3 comprises 13 residues. Germline V CDR1 and CDR2: MNHGY, SAAAGT. V gave up 10 bases and J gave up 3 bases; unmatched junction bases: 6. The CDR3 is CAISLAGDYEQYF. The CDR3 DNA follows: TGTGCCATCAGCCTAGCGGGAGACTACGAGCAGTACTTC.

The rearrangement links TRBV16 to TRBJ2-1, with TRBD2 matching over 9 bases. There are 15 residues in the CDR3. The germline V gene encodes CDR1 KGHSY and CDR2 FQNENV. The ends lost 2 bases at V and 8 bases at J; junction bases unmatched: 7. The CDR3 DNA is TGTGCCAGCAGCCAACACCAGGGACTAGCCTATGAGCAGTTCTTC. Protein product: CASSQHQGLAYEQFF.

This clone has only a few counts. CDR3 sequence reads: CASSKRRKFGDEQFF. CDR3 DNA sequence: TGTGCCAGCAGCAAGCGGCGCAAGTTTGGTGATGAGCAGTTCTTC. The V gene is TRBV11-3, the J gene TRBJ2-1, with D possibly being TRBD2 (5 bases). The CDR3 is 15 residues long. Germline CDR1 reads SGHNT; CDR2 reads YENEEA. Trimming took 5 bases from V and 8 from J, leaving 19 bases between them.

This clone was detected only a few times. The rearrangement uses TRBV28 and TRBJ1-5; 8 bases match TRBD1. The germline CDR1 and CDR2 sequences are MDHEN and SYDVKM. With 3 bases clipped from V and 9 bases from J, the junction kept 7 bases outside the gene matches. The CDR3 has 14 residues. CDR3 sequence: CASSLGTGQRPQHF. The DNA for the CDR3 is TGTGCCAGCAGTTTGGGGACAGGCCAACGGCCCCAGCATTTT.

This clone is classed as medium-sized. The CDR3 coding sequence is TGTGCCAGCAGCGTAGAAATTAACGGCCACAATGAGCAGTTCTTC. This sequence encodes CASSVEINGHNEQFF. The chain has TRBV9 and TRBJ2-1; D gene ambiguous. The CDR3 is made up of 15 amino acids. The V gene's germline CDR1 is SGDLS and CDR2 YYNGEE. The V gene lost 0 bases and the J gene lost 5 bases, with 12 bases spanning the gap.

This chain links TRBV28 with TRBJ1-2; TRBD1 might be the D (6 bases). CDR1 is MDHEN and CDR2 is SYDVKM in the germline V gene. This CDR3 is 16 amino acids long. Trimming cost V 5 bases and J 0 bases, with 16 bases left between them. The CDR3 nucleotides are TGTGCCAGCAGTCTTGGTGAGGGGGTGACTAACTATGGCTACACCTTC. Amino acids: CASSLGEGVTNYGYTF.

This clone has just a few counts. The chain carries TRBV25-1 and TRBJ1-1, with 7 bases fitting TRBD1. The trim removed 4 bases at V and 3 bases at J, leaving 5 bases unmatched. From germline, CDR1 is MGHDK and CDR2 SYGVNS. The CDR3 spans 14 residues. CDR3 nucleotides: TGTGCCAGCAGTGGGTACAGGGGAGACACTGAAGCTTTCTTT. This encodes CASSGYRGDTEAFF.

The gene calls are TRBV10-2 and TRBJ1-1; maybe TRBD1 (5 bases). V gave up 6 bases and J gave up 9 bases, with 17 bases separating them. Per germline, CDR1 WSHSY and CDR2 SAAADI. The CDR3 consists of 13 residues. This CDR3 is CASSYGPDRKAFF. The CDR3 DNA reads TGCGCCAGCAGCTACGGGCCTGACAGAAAAGCTTTCTTT.

By sample share, this clone is medium-sized (0.01 to 0.1%). The rearrangement joins TRBV9 to TRBJ1-1, with 8 positions matching TRBD1. The CDR3 is 14 residues long. Germline trimming cut 4 bases from V and 1 base from J; bases unmatched to any gene: 3. Looked up from germline, CDR1 is SGDLS and CDR2 is YYNGEE. The CDR3 sequence is CASSLGQGNTEAFF. The CDR3 DNA reads as TGTGCCAGCAGCTTAGGACAGGGGAACACTGAAGCTTTCTTT.

This chain links TRBV10-2 with TRBJ2-7; 11 bases are shared with TRBD2. Germline trimming cut 7 bases from V and 4 bases from J; bases unmatched to any gene: 3. The CDR3 sequence is 13 residues long. Germline-derived CDR1 and CDR2 are WSHSY and SAAADI. The CDR3 DNA sequence: TGCGCCAGCAAAGGGACTAGCGGTTACGAGCAGTACTTC. It codes for CASKGTSGYEQYF.

In this sample, this clone turned up a few times. The chain links TRBV9 to TRBJ1-5, with D unclear. V was shortened by 5 bases and J by 3 bases, with 12 bases between the two germline ends. CDR3 length equals 14 residues. CDR1 SGDLS and CDR2 YYNGEE come from the germline V gene. The DNA of the CDR3 is TGTGCCAGCAGTGCCGGACGGTCCAATCAGCCCCAGCATTTT. Protein: CASSAGRSNQPQHF.

V and J are TRBV25-1 and TRBJ2-2; D is undetermined. Germline CDR1 and CDR2: MGHDK and SYGVNS. The CDR3 has 16 residues. V was cut by 5 bases and J by 0 bases, with 13 bases left in between. The DNA of the CDR3 is TGTGCCAGCAGTACCCCGGACGGAACGAACACCGGGGAGCTGTTTTTT. Translating gives CASSTPDGTNTGELFF. Combining the CDR3 with reference TRBV25-1 and TRBJ2-2 gives the whole variable domain EADIYQTPRYLVIGTGKKITLECSQTMGHDKMYWYQQDPGMELHLIHYSYGVNSTEKGDLSSESTVSRIRTEHFPLTLESARPSHTSQYLCASSTPDGTNTGELFFGEGSRLTVL.

By share, this clone counts as medium-sized (0.01 to 0.1%). The chain recombines TRBV6-8 with TRBJ1-6; 10 bases fit TRBD1. The J segment lost 10 bases and the V segment lost 5 bases, leaving 8 bases of the junction unmatched. Germline CDR1 is MNHGY and CDR2 is SAAAGT. The CDR3 has 15 amino acids. This CDR3 reads CASSRGGQGLSPLHF. The DNA of the CDR3 is TGTGCCAGCAGTCGGGGGGGACAGGGGCTGTCACCCCTCCACTTT.

The genes are TRBV11-3 and TRBJ1-3; D remains unclear. The CDR3 totals 15 residues. The ends were cut back, 5 bases at V and 3 bases at J, with 14 bases in the middle. CDR1 SGHNT and CDR2 YENEEA come from the germline V gene. The CDR3 is CASSQGSGFGNTIYF. The DNA of the CDR3 is TGTGCCAGCAGCCAAGGTTCGGGTTTTGGAAACACCATATATTTT.

This clone has only a few counts. The chain joins TRBV6-8 to TRBJ2-3, with TRBD1 identical over 8 bases. The CDR3 sequence is 17 residues long. Per the germline V gene, CDR1 is MNHGY and CDR2 is SAAAGT. V lost 7 bases, J lost 3 bases, and 15 bases stayed unmatched. Here the CDR3 DNA reads TGTGCCAGCACCAGAACTCAGGGGGCGTGGGGGACAGATACGCAGTATTTT. It encodes CASTRTQGAWGTDTQYF.

The gene calls are TRBV28 and TRBJ1-4; possibly TRBD1 for D (5 bases). V dropped 6 bases and J dropped 8 bases, with 16 bases sitting between them. The CDR3 length is 14 residues. The germline gives CDR1 MDHEN, CDR2 SYDVKM. As DNA, the CDR3 is TGTGCCAGCAGGAACGGGGGAGGTAGGGAAAAACTGTTTTTT. This sequence encodes CASRNGGGREKLFF. Looking up the rest from reference TRBV28 and TRBJ1-4 gives the full variable domain: DVKVTQSSRYLVKRTGEKVFLECVQDMDHENMFWYRQDPGLGLRLIYFSYDVKMKEKGDIPEGYSVSREKKERFSLILESASTNQTSMYLCASRNGGGREKLFFGSGTQLSVL.

This clone was seen a few times. The CDR3 nucleotides are TGTGCCAGCTCACCAGCGGCCCGTAACTATGGCTACACCTTC. Its protein product is CASSPAARNYGYTF. This chain connects TRBV18 to TRBJ1-2; D is undetermined. V was pared by 2 bases and J by 1 base, with 8 bases between. CDR3 length: 14 amino acids. CDR1 and CDR2 from the germline V gene are KGHSH and LQKENI.

There are a few counts of this clone. The chain is built from TRBV6-7 and TRBJ1-6, with 11 bases identical to TRBD1. TRBV6-7 is an ORF; its function is uncertain. Trimming cost V 6 bases and J 0 bases; bases outside gene matches: 10. The CDR3 is made up of 19 amino acids. For the CDR3, the DNA is TGTGCCAGCAGACCGTACCGGGACAGGGGGAGCTCCTATAATTCACCCCTCCACTTT. This sequence encodes CASRPYRDRGSSYNSPLHF.

This clone was counted between two and nine times. J is TRBJ2-3 and V is TRBV6-8; 7 bases map to TRBD2. CDR3 length equals 15 residues. Germline CDR1 reads MNHGY; CDR2 reads SAAAGT. With V trimmed by 4 bases and J by 5 bases, 9 bases remained unmatched. The chain's CDR3 is CASSSLREKGDTQYF. The DNA for the CDR3 is TGTGCCAGCAGTTCTTTGCGGGAGAAGGGAGATACGCAGTATTTT.